A selection of T cell receptor beta chains follows, all from one sample in a study of beta chain features in type 1 diabetes. Sequenced by immunoSEQ multiplex PCR; TCRdb stores in-frame clones only, minus some. In the table there are about 110,000 clones, 40% of which are singletons. Sequencing was carried out using stem cell memory CD4+ T cells from blood. The receptor set was obtained from a woman aged 18-29 years in good health. Each CDR3 is given with its conserved first and last residue.

v_gene: TRBV6-6; j_gene: TRBJ2-4; CDR3aa: CASSYFKEGDIQYF
v_gene: TRBV19; j_gene: TRBJ2-5; CDR3aa: CASSIGLAGGQETQYF
v_gene: TRBV25-1; j_gene: TRBJ1-1; CDR3aa: CASADRVNTEAFF
v_gene: TRBV2; j_gene: TRBJ2-3; CDR3aa: CASRQGPTTDTQYF
v_gene: TRBV7-9; j_gene: TRBJ2-7; CDR3aa: CASSLASGVLYEQYF
v_gene: TRBV29-1; j_gene: TRBJ2-2; CDR3aa: CSVEIRGQANTGELFF
v_gene: TRBV7-9; j_gene: TRBJ2-3; CDR3aa: CASSLGQGRVADTQYF
v_gene: TRBV30; j_gene: TRBJ2-1; CDR3aa: CACSSGGTGEQFF
v_gene: TRBV12-5; j_gene: TRBJ2-5; CDR3aa: CASGLARQGVETQYF
v_gene: TRBV9; j_gene: TRBJ2-3; CDR3aa: CASSVTSGSTDTQYF
v_gene: TRBV6-1; j_gene: TRBJ1-2; CDR3aa: CASSGDRGRNGYTF
v_gene: TRBV4-1; j_gene: TRBJ2-1; CDR3aa: CASSYYAGAVEQFF
v_gene: TRBV30; j_gene: TRBJ2-7; CDR3aa: CALAGGSSYEQYF
v_gene: TRBV10-3; j_gene: TRBJ1-2; CDR3aa: CAISVSGDGYTF
v_gene: TRBV7-9; j_gene: NA; CDR3aa: CASSPAGAYFYEQYF
v_gene: TRBV5-1; j_gene: TRBJ1-1; CDR3aa: CASSPWTDLNTEAFF
v_gene: TRBV5-1; j_gene: TRBJ2-1; CDR3aa: CASSLQTLTDEQFF
v_gene: TRBV6-5; j_gene: TRBJ2-7; CDR3aa: CASSYSLTSGSYEQYF
v_gene: TRBV27; j_gene: TRBJ2-7; CDR3aa: CASYDRASYEQYF
v_gene: TRBV7-3; j_gene: TRBJ1-1; CDR3aa: CASSPQGASTEAFF
v_gene: TRBV30; j_gene: TRBJ1-1; CDR3aa: CAWSVWYARRTEAFF
v_gene: TRBV18; j_gene: TRBJ1-1; CDR3aa: CASSPPGGMNTEAFF
v_gene: TRBV6-5; j_gene: TRBJ1-2; CDR3aa: CASRQSSGYTF
v_gene: TRBV25-1; j_gene: TRBJ1-1; CDR3aa: CASSATGVGNTEAFF
v_gene: TRBV4-1; j_gene: TRBJ2-3; CDR3aa: CASSLPDWLAGVPDTQYF
v_gene: TRBV10-2; j_gene: TRBJ1-1; CDR3aa: CASRLGQGKDNGEAFF
v_gene: TRBV5-6; j_gene: TRBJ2-2; CDR3aa: CASSLVGGGTGELFF
v_gene: TRBV9; j_gene: TRBJ1-1; CDR3aa: CASSVAGNTEAFF
v_gene: TRBV10-3; j_gene: TRBJ2-5; CDR3aa: CAISFGGEETQYF
v_gene: TRBV4-3; j_gene: TRBJ2-7; CDR3aa: CASSLEYGHRYEQYF
v_gene: TRBV30; j_gene: TRBJ1-4; CDR3aa: CAWRIYNEKLFF
v_gene: TRBV25-1; j_gene: TRBJ2-7; CDR3aa: CASSGSGLGYEQYF
v_gene: TRBV7-9; j_gene: TRBJ2-5; CDR3aa: CASSFLRDQETQYF
v_gene: TRBV7-9; j_gene: TRBJ1-2; CDR3aa: CASSSRGRTEDNYGYTF
v_gene: TRBV29-1; j_gene: TRBJ1-2; CDR3aa: CSVEVQGLNGYTF
v_gene: TRBV29-1; j_gene: TRBJ2-7; CDR3aa: CSVRSRFNYEQYF
v_gene: TRBV5-4; j_gene: TRBJ2-7; CDR3aa: CASSLWRQGRLYEQYF
v_gene: TRBV9; j_gene: TRBJ1-1; CDR3aa: CASGKPGGAGAFF
v_gene: TRBV5-6; j_gene: TRBJ2-1; CDR3aa: CASSPTSGSFDEQFF
v_gene: TRBV5-1; j_gene: TRBJ2-4; CDR3aa: CASSLTENIQYF
v_gene: TRBV28; j_gene: TRBJ2-5; CDR3aa: CASSFRGRGLQETQYF
v_gene: TRBV5-6; j_gene: TRBJ2-1; CDR3aa: CASSLPSNEQFF
v_gene: TRBV30; j_gene: TRBJ2-1; CDR3aa: CAWSAIPSRSVRYNEQFF
v_gene: TRBV14; j_gene: TRBJ2-3; CDR3aa: CASSQIRGTDTQYF
v_gene: TRBV9; j_gene: TRBJ1-2; CDR3aa: CASSARNRVGYTF
v_gene: TRBV12-5; j_gene: TRBJ1-5; CDR3aa: CASGPGDDQPQHF
v_gene: TRBV10-3; j_gene: TRBJ2-2; CDR3aa: CAISEMGVTNTGELFF
v_gene: TRBV19; j_gene: TRBJ2-1; CDR3aa: CASTTESEQFF
v_gene: TRBV6-6; j_gene: TRBJ1-5; CDR3aa: CASQGTVINQPQHF
v_gene: TRBV13; j_gene: TRBJ2-6; CDR3aa: CASSGRRAVSSGANVLTF
v_gene: TRBV19; j_gene: TRBJ2-3; CDR3aa: CASSLGLRDTQYF
v_gene: TRBV7-2; j_gene: TRBJ2-2; CDR3aa: CASSPQNTGELFF
v_gene: TRBV4-2; j_gene: TRBJ2-1; CDR3aa: CASSQARNSYNEQFF
v_gene: TRBV15; j_gene: TRBJ1-1; CDR3aa: CATSRPRGNTEAFF
v_gene: TRBV18; j_gene: TRBJ1-5; CDR3aa: CASSPRSTGVWNQPQHF
v_gene: TRBV9; j_gene: TRBJ2-1; CDR3aa: CASSGTSGRPRPLTYNEQFF
v_gene: TRBV16; j_gene: TRBJ1-2; CDR3aa: CASSPRTAPSYTF